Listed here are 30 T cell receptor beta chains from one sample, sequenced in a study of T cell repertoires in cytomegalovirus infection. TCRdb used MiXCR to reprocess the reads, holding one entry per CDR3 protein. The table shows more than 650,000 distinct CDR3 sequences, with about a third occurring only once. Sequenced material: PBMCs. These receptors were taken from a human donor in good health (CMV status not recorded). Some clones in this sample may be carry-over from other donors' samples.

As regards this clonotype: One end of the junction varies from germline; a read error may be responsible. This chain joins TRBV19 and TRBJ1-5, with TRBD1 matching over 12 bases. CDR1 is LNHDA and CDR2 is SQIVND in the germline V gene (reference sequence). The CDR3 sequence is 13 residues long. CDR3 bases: TGTGCCAGCGGGACAGGGGGCAAACAGCCCCAGCATTTT. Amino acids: CASGTGGKQPQHF. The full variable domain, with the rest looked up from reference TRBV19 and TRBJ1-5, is DGGITQSPKYLFRKEGQNVTLSCEQNLNHDAMYWYRQDPGQGLRLIYYSQIVNDFQKGDIAEGYSVSREKKESFPLTVTSAQKNPTAFYLCASGTGGKQPQHFGDGTRLSIL.

CDR3 protein: CASSLFAQETQYF. CDR3 coding DNA: TGTGCCAGCAGCTTATTCGCGCAAGAGACCCAGTACTTC. V is TRBV7-9 and J is TRBJ2-5; D call uncertain. Germline V gene data show CDR1 as SEHNR and CDR2 as FQNEAQ (reference sequence). The length of the CDR3 is 13 residues. V gave up 2 bases and J gave up 2 bases, with 6 bases separating them.

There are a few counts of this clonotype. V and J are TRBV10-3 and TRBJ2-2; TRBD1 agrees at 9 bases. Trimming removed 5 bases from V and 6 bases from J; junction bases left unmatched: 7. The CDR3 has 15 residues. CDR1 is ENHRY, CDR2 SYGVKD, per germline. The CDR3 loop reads CAISSGTGRAGELFF. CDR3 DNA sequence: TGTGCCATCAGTTCCGGGACAGGGAGAGCCGGGGAGCTGTTTTTT.

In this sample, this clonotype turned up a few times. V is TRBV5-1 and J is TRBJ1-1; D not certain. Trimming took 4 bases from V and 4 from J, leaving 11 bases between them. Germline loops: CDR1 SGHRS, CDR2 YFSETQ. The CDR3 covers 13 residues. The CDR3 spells CASSIGAGTEAFF. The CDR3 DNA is TGCGCCAGCAGCATCGGCGCTGGCACTGAAGCTTTCTTT.

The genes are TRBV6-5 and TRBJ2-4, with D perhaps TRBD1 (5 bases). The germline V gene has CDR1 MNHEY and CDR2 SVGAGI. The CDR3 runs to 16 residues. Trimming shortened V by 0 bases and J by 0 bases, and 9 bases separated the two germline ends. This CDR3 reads CASSYSGDLAKNIQYF. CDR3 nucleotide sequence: TGTGCCAGCAGTTACTCAGGGGATTTAGCCAAAAACATTCAGTACTTC.

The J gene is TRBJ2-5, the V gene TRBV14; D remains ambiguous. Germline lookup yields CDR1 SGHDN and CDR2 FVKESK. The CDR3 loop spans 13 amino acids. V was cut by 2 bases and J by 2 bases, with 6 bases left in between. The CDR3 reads CASSQHSQETQYF. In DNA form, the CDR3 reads TGTGCCAGCAGCCAACACAGTCAAGAGACCCAGTACTTC.

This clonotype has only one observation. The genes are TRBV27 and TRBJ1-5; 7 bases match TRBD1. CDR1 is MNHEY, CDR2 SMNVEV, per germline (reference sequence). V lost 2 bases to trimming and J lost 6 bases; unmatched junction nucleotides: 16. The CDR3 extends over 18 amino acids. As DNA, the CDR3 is TGTGCCAGCAGTTTAAGACCTACGGCACAGGGGCGGGGTCAGCCCCAGCATTTT. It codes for CASSLRPTAQGRGQPQHF.

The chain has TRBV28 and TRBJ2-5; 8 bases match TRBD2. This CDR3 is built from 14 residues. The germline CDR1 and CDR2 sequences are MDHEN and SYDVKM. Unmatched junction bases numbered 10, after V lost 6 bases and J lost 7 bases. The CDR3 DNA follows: TGTGCCAGCAGCCAACTAGCGGCTCAGGGGACCCAGTACTTC. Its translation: CASSQLAAQGTQYF.

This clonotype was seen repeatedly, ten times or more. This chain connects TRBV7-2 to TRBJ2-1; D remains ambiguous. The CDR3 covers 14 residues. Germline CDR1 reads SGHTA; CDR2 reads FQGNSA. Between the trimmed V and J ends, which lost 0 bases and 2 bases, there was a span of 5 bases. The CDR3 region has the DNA TGTGCCAGCAGCTTAGCGACTCCCTACAATGAGCAGTTCTTC. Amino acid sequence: CASSLATPYNEQFF.

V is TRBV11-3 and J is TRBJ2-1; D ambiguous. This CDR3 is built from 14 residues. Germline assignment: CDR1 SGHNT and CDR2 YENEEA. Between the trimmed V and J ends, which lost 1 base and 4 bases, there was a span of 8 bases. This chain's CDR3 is CASSLASMYNEQFF. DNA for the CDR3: TGTGCCAGCAGCTTAGCCTCCATGTACAATGAGCAGTTCTTC. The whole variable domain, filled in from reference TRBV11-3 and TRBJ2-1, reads EAGVVQSPRYKIIEKKQPVAFWCNPISGHNTLYWYLQNLGQGPELLIRYENEEAVDDSQLPKDRFSAERLKGVDSTLKIQPAELGDSAVYLCASSLASMYNEQFFGPGTRLTVL.

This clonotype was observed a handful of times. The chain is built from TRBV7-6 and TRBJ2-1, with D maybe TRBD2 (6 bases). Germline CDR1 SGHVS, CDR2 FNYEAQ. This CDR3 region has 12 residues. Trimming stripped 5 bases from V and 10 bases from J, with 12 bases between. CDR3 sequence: CASSDWGVEQFF. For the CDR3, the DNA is TGTGCCAGCAGCGACTGGGGGGTCGAGCAGTTCTTC.

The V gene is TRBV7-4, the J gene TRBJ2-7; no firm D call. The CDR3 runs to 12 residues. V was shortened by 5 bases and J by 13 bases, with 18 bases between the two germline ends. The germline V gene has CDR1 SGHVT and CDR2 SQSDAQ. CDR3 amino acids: CASSPSSYDHYF. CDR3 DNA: TGTGCCAGCAGCCCCAGCTCCTACGATCATTACTTC.

The CDR3 DNA sequence: TGCGCCAGCAGCCTACTAACAGGGTTCGAGCGGGTCGATGAGCAGTTCTTC. Its protein product is CASSLLTGFERVDEQFF. The chain combines TRBV5-1 with TRBJ2-1; the D gene could be TRBD1 or TRBD2 (6 bases each). V was clipped by 4 bases and J by 8 bases, with 25 bases between them. The CDR3 spans 17 residues. Germline V CDR1 and CDR2: SGHRS, YFSETQ.

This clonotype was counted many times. The CDR3 sequence is CASSLEGLGQETQYF. The CDR3 region has the DNA TGTGCCAGCAGTTTGGAGGGGCTGGGCCAAGAGACCCAGTACTTC. The J gene is TRBJ2-5, the V gene TRBV28, with a possible D match to TRBD2 (6 bases). The CDR3 has 15 residues. Trimming pared 3 bases from V and 1 base from J, leaving 12 bases between. Germline CDR1 and CDR2: MDHEN and SYDVKM.

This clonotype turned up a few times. DNA of the CDR3: TGCAGTGCTCCCCCCGGACCGGGACGGGCAAGAGAGACCCAGTACTTC. Protein sequence: CSAPPGPGRARETQYF. This chain joins TRBV20-1 and TRBJ2-5, with D tentatively TRBD1 or TRBD2 (5 bases each). V was trimmed by 5 bases and J by 4 bases, leaving 23 bases between them. CDR1 is DFQATT, CDR2 SNEGSKA, per germline (reference sequence). This CDR3 contains 16 residues.

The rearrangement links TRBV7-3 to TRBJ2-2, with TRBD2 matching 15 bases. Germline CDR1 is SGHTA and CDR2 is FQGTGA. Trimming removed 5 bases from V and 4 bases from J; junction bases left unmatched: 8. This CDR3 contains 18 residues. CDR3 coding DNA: TGTGCCAGCAGCCCAAAGGGACTAGCGGGGGGCTTCACCGGGGAGCTGTTTTTT. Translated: CASSPKGLAGGFTGELFF.

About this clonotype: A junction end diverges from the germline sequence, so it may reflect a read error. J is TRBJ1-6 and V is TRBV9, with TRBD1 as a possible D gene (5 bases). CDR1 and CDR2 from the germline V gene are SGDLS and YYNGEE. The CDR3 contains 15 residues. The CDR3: CASSRTGQGDSPLQF. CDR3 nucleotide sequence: TGTGCCAGCAGCAGGACCGGGCAGGGTGATTCACCCCTCCAATTT.

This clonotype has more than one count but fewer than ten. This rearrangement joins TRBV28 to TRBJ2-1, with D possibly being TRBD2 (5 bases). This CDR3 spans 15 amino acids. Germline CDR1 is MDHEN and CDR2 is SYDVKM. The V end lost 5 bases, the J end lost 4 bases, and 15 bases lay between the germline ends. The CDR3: CASSTQRMGYNEQFF. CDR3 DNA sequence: TGTGCCAGCAGTACCCAGCGGATGGGGTACAATGAGCAGTTCTTC.

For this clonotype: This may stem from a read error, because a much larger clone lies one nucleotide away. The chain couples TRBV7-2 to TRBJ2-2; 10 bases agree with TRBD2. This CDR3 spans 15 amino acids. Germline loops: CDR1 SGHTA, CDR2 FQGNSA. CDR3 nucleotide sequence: TGTGTCAGCAGCTTGAGCGGGAGGGCAGCCGGGGAGCTGTTTTTT. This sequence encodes CVSSLSGRAAGELFF.

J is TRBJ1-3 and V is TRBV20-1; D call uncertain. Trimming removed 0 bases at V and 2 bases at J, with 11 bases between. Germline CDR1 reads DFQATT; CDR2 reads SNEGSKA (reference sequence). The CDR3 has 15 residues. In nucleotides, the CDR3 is TGCAGTGCTAGAGATCAGGAGGGAGCTGGAAACACCATATATTTT. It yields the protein CSARDQEGAGNTIYF.

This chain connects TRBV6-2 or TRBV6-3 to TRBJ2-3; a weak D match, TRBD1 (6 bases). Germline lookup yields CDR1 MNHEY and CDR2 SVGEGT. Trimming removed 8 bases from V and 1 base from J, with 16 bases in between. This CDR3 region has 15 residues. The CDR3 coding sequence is TGTGCCAGCCACGAGCAGGGGATTGGCACAGATACGCAGTATTTT. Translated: CASHEQGIGTDTQYF.

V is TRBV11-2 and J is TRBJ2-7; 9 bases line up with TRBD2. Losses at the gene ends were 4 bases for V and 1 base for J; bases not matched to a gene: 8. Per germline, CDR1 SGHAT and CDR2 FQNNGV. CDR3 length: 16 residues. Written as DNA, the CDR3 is TGTGCCAGCAGCTCTGACGGACTAGCGCGTTCCTACGAGCAGTACTTC. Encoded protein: CASSSDGLARSYEQYF.

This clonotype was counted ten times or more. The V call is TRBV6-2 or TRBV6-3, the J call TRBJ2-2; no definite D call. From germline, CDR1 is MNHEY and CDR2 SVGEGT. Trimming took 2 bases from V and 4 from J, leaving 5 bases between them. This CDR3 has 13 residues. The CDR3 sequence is CASSYTATGELFF. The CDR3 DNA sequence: TGTGCCAGCAGTTACACGGCCACCGGGGAGCTGTTTTTT.

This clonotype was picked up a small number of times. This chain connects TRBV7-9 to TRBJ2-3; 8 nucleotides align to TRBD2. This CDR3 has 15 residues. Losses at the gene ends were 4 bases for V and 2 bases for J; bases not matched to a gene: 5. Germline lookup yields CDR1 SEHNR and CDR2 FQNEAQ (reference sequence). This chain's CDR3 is CASSSLAGNTDTQYF. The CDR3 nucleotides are TGTGCCAGCAGCTCCCTAGCGGGCAACACAGATACGCAGTATTTT.

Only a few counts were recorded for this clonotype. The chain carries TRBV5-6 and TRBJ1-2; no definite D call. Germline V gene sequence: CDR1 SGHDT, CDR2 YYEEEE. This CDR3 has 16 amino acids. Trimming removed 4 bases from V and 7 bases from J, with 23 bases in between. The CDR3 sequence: CASSPDVTAPKSGYTF. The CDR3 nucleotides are TGTGCCAGCAGCCCAGACGTGACGGCACCCAAGTCTGGCTACACCTTC. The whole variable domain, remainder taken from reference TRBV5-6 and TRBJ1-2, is DAGVTQSPTHLIKTRGQQVTLRCSPKSGHDTVSWYQQALGQGPQFIFQYYEEEERQRGNFPDRFSGHQFPNYSSELNVNALLLGDSALYLCASSPDVTAPKSGYTFGSGTRLTVV.

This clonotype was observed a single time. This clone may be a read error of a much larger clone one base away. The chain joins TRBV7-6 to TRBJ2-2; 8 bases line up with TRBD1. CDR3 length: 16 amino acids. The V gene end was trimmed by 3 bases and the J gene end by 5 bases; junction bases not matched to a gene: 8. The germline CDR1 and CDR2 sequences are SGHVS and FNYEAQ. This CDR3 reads CASSFIRGQMTGELFF. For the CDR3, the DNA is TGTGCCAGCAGCTTCATCAGGGGGCAGATGACCGGGGAGCTGTTTTTT.

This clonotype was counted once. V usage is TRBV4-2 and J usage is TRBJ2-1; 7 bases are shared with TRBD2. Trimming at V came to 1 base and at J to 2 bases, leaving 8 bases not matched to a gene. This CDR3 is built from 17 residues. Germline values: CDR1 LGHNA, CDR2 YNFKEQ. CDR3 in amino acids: CASSQVSLADAYNEQFF. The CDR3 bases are TGTGCCAGCAGCCAAGTCTCCCTAGCGGACGCCTACAATGAGCAGTTCTTC.

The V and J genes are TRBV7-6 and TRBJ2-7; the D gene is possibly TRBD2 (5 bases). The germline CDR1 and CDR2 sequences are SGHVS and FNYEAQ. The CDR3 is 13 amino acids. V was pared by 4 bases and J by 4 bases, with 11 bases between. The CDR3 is CASSSLPGYEQYF. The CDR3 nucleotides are TGTGCCAGCAGCTCCCTTCCGGGATACGAGCAGTACTTC. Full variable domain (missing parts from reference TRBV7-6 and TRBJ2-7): GAGVSQSPRYKVTKRGQDVALRCDPISGHVSLYWYRQALGQGPEFLTYFNYEAQQDKSGLPNDRFSAERPEGSISTLTIQRTEQRDSAMYRCASSSLPGYEQYFGPGTRLTVT.

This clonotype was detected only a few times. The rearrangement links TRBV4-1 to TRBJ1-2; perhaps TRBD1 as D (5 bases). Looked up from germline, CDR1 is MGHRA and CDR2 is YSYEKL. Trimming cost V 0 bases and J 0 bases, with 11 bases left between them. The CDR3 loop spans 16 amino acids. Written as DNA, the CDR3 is TGCGCCAGCAGCCAAGATGTTCCAGGGTCTAACTATGGCTACACCTTC. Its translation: CASSQDVPGSNYGYTF.

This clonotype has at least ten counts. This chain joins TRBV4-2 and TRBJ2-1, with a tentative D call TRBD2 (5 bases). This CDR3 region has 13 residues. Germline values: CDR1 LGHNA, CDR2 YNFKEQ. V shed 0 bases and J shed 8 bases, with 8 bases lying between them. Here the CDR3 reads CASSQEGSDEQFF. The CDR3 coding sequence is TGTGCCAGCAGCCAAGAGGGGAGCGATGAGCAGTTCTTC.